This TCR beta chain appears in the sequencing data of a study of blood T cell repertoires in COVID-19. Turning to the study itself: The cDNA or gDNA used as material had been derived from T cells, B-cell-depleted T cells, or PBMCs.

This CDR3 has 15 residues. V lost 2 bases and J lost 5, with 15 bases in between. The germline gives CDR1 SEHNR, CDR2 FQNEAQ (reference sequence). The assay was immunoSEQ multiplex PCR, and TCRdb's table has in-frame clones only and misses some. The data hold about 210,000 clones, with 80% to 85% observed a single time. What was sequenced was PBMCs or T cells enriched from blood (not recorded which). The TCR sequence derives from a woman in her fifties or sixties with acute COVID-19. The V and J genes are TRBV7-9 and TRBJ1-2; D might be TRBD1 (5 bases). This CDR3 reads CASSLRGGQPYGYTF. The DNA of the CDR3 is TGTGCCAGCAGCTTAAGGGGAGGTCAGCCTTATGGCTACACCTTC.